The 11 T cell receptor beta chains reported below all come from one sample, sequenced in a study of graft-versus-host responses after intestinal transplantation. What these receptors recognize is not known. Assay used: immunoSEQ multiplex PCR; TCRdb lists only in-frame clones, some missing. Here the sample spans 85,000 to 90,000 clones, roughly four fifths being singletons. Sequenced material: unstimulated CD8+ T cells sorted from spleen or lymph node cells, taken before intestinal transplant. These receptors were obtained from a human donor who received an intestinal transplant.

The rearrangement uses TRBV18 and TRBJ2-1; TRBD1 agrees at 8 bases. This CDR3 contains 16 residues. In germline, CDR1 is KGHSH, CDR2 LQKENI. The V segment lost 0 bases and the J segment 0 bases; nucleotides outside the gene matches: 1. In DNA, the CDR3 is TGTGCCAGCTCACCACCAGGGACAGGCTCCTACAATGAGCAGTTCTTC. It translates to CASSPPGTGSYNEQFF.

V is TRBV6-5 and J is TRBJ2-7, with D unclear. CDR1 is MNHEY and CDR2 is SVGAGI in the germline V gene. The ends were cut back, 2 bases at V and 2 bases at J, with 10 bases in the middle. The length of the CDR3 is 14 residues. CDR3 sequence: CASSYGRTTYEQYF. DNA of the CDR3: TGTGCCAGCAGTTACGGGCGCACCACCTACGAGCAGTACTTC.

The chain carries TRBV28 and TRBJ1-1; no reliable D call. The V gene lost 5 bases and the J gene lost 3 bases, with 16 bases spanning the gap. The CDR3 extends over 15 amino acids. The germline gives CDR1 MDHEN, CDR2 SYDVKM. CDR3 loop: CASSPFGRSDTEAFF. CDR3 sequence (DNA): TGTGCCAGCAGTCCCTTTGGGAGGTCGGACACTGAAGCTTTCTTT.

This clone came up once. This chain uses TRBV11-2 with TRBJ1-1; D is unresolved. The CDR3 sequence is 13 residues long. The V end was cut by 1 base, the J end by 11 bases, with 14 bases between. From germline, CDR1 is SGHAT and CDR2 FQNNGV. The CDR3 coding sequence is TGTGCCAGCAGCTTAGGGGGTCAAGAAGGGGCTTTCTTT. This encodes CASSLGGQEGAFF.

This chain uses TRBV7-6 with TRBJ2-5; D possibly corresponds to TRBD2 (6 bases). CDR3 length: 14 amino acids. Germline lookup yields CDR1 SGHVS and CDR2 FNYEAQ. V was cut by 6 bases and J by 5 bases, with 16 bases left in between. As DNA, the CDR3 is TGTGCCAGCAGACCCGGAGGGGTCTGGGAGACCCAGTACTTC. Its translation is CASRPGGVWETQYF.

The chain couples TRBV2 to TRBJ2-1; 7 bases are a match to TRBD2. Losses at the gene ends were 9 bases for V and 5 bases for J; bases not matched to a gene: 13. The germline V gene encodes CDR1 SNHLY and CDR2 FYNNEI. There are 15 residues in the CDR3. CDR3 region: CASVTLAVRNNEQFF. The CDR3 DNA is TGTGCCAGTGTAACCCTAGCGGTCCGGAACAATGAGCAGTTCTTC.

This chain connects TRBV4-1 to TRBJ2-5; D unresolved. This CDR3 is built from 14 residues. Germline values: CDR1 MGHRA, CDR2 YSYEKL. Trimming stripped 3 bases from V and 0 bases from J, with 8 bases between. CDR3 sequence (DNA): TGCGCCAGCAGCCACGAGTGGGACCAAGAGACCCAGTACTTC. This encodes CASSHEWDQETQYF.

The genes are TRBV19 and TRBJ1-1; no firm D call. With 3 bases removed from V and 1 base from J, the gap between germline ends came to 9 bases. The CDR3 has 14 residues. Germline V gene lookup returns CDR1 LNHDA and CDR2 SQIVND (reference sequence). Here the CDR3 reads CASSIYSGNTEAFF. CDR3 sequence (DNA): TGTGCCAGTAGTATCTACTCAGGGAACACTGAAGCTTTCTTT.

The V call is TRBV28, the J call TRBJ2-7, with 7 bases aligning to TRBD1. V was pared by 4 bases and J by 2 bases, with 11 bases of the junction left unmatched. The CDR3 contains 16 residues. Germline CDR1 reads MDHEN; CDR2 reads SYDVKM. CDR3 protein: CASSYPRQGNTYEQYF. The CDR3 DNA reads TGTGCCAGCAGTTACCCCCGACAGGGTAATACCTACGAGCAGTACTTC.

The gene calls are TRBV27 and TRBJ2-3; D remains ambiguous. In germline, CDR1 is MNHEY, CDR2 SMNVEV (reference sequence). V lost 1 base and J 6 bases, leaving 11 bases between the germline ends. The CDR3 covers 14 residues. The DNA of the CDR3 is TGTGCCAGCAGTTTATTCCCGAAGGCCGATACGCAGTATTTT. Its translation: CASSLFPKADTQYF.

The V call is TRBV14, the J call TRBJ2-7; 7 positions agree with TRBD1. The V and J ends lost 4 bases and 5 bases, in that order; junction bases with no gene match: 8. CDR1 and CDR2 from the germline V gene are SGHDN and FVKESK. The CDR3 extends over 14 amino acids. The CDR3 bases are TGTGCCAGCAGCCCACAGGGGCTGGGAGACGAGCAGTACTTC. This translates into CASSPQGLGDEQYF.